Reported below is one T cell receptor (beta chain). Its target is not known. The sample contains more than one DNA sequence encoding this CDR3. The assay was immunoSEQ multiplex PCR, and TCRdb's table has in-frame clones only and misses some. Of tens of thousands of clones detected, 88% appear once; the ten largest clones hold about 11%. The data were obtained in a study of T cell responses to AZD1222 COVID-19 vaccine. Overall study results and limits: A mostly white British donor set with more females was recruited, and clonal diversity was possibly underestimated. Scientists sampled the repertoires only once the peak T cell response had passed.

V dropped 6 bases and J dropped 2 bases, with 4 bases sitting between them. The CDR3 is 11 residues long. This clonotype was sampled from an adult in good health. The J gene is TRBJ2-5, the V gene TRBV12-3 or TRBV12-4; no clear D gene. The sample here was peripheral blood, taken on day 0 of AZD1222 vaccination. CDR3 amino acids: CASSLQETQYF. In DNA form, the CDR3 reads TGTGCCAGCAGCTTACAAGAGACCCAGTACTTC.